This T cell receptor beta chain was profiled in a study of response to subunit inactivated influenza vaccine. Study-level results: The authors proposed limited new T cell recruitment per seasonal influenza vaccination.

Each CDR3 protein is one row after TCRdb ran MiXCR on the RT-PCR reads. This table has about 650,000 distinct CDR3 sequences, roughly 15% appearing once. This clonotype appeared a few times. Its target is unknown. This CDR3 region has 14 residues. Germline V lookup: CDR1 DFQATT, CDR2 SNEGSKA (reference sequence). V was cut by 0 bases and J by 6 bases, with 14 bases left in between. The receptor was derived from a man in his fifties or sixties who received an inactivated influenza vaccine. This specimen was PBMCs from blood, taken about 14 days before vaccination. The V gene is TRBV20-1, the J gene TRBJ2-5, with D tentatively TRBD2 (6 bases). CDR3 sequence (DNA): TGCAGTGCTAGAGAAGGACGTGGGGGGAAGACCCAGTACTTC. It is translated as CSAREGRGGKTQYF.